This T cell receptor (beta chain) appears in the sequencing data of a study of T-cell reconstitution after alpha-beta-depleted transplantation in children. This clonotype has only a few counts. Preparing the TCRbeta library involved the use of unique molecular identifiers. One entry per CDR3 protein, called by TCRdb with MiXCR from the PCR reads. The sample consists of roughly 500,000 distinct CDR3 sequences, less than 35% of them appearing once. V trimming: 8 bases; J trimming: 7 bases; junction bases outside the gene matches: 7. The CDR3 length is 13 residues. This chain joins TRBV12-3 or TRBV12-4 and TRBJ1-1; TRBD1 matches at 10 bases. The source is a human donor who donated a stem cell graft to a child with aplastic anemia. Sequences were derived from PBMCs from the stem cell graft donor, sampled from the stem cell graft. CDR3 loop: CASLDRGPGEAFF. DNA for the CDR3: TGTGCCAGCCTAGACAGGGGGCCGGGTGAAGCTTTCTTT.